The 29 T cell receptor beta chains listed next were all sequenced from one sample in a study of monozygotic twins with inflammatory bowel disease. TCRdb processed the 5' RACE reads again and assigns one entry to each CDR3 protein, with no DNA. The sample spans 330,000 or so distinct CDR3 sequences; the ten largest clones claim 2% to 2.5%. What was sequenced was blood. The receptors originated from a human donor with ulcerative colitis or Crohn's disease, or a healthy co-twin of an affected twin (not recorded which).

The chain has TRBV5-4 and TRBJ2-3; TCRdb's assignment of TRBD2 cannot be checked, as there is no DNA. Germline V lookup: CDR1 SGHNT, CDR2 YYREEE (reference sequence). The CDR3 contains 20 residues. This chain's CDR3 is CASSLIDSLARGPLTDTQYF.

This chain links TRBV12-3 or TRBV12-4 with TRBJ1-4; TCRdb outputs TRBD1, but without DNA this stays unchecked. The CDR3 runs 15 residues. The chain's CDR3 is CASSLAGQGRQKLFF.

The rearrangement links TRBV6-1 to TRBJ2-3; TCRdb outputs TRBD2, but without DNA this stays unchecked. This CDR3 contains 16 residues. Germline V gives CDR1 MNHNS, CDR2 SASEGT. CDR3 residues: CASRRTNTWETDTQYF.

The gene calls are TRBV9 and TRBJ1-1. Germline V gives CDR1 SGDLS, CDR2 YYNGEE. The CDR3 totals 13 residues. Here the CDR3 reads CASSYRTDTEAFF.

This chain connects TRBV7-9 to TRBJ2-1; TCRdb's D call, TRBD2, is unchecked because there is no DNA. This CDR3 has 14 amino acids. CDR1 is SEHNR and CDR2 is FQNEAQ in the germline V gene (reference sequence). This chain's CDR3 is CASPVAGGGNEQFF.

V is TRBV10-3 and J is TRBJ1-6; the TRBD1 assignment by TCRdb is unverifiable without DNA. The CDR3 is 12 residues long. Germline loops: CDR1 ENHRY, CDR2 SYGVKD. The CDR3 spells CAARQGGSPLHF.

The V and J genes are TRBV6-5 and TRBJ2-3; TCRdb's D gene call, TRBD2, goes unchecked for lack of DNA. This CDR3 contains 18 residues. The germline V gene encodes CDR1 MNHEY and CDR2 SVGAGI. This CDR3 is CASSYGVAGGRGTDTQYF.

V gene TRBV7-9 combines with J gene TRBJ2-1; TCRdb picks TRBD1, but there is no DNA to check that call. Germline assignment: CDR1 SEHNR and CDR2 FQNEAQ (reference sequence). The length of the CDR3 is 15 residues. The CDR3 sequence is CASSHRDRGPNEQLF.

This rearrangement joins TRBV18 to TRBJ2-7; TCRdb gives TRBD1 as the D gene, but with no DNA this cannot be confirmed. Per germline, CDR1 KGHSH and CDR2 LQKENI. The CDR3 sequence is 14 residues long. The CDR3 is CASSKTGRVYEQYF.

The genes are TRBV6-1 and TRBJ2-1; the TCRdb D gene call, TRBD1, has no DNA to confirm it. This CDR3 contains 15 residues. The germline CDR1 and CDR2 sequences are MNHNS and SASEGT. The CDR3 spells CASRSTGSGNMEQFF.

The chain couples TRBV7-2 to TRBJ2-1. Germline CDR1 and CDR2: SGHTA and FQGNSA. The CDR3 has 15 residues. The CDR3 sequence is CASSLFGSAGNEQFF.

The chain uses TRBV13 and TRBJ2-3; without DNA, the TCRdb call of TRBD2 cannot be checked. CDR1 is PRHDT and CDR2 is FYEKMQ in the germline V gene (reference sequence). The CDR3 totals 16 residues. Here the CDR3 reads CASSSPSSGATDTQYF.

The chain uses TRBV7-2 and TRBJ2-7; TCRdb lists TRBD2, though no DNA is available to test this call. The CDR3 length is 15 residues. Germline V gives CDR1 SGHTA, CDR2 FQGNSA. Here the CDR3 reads CASSISGGSSYEQYF.

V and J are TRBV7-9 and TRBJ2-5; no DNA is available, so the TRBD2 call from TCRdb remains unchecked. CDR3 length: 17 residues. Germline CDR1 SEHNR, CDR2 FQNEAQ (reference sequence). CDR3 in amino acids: CASSLQRSGTIQETQYF.

CDR3 in amino acids: CASSRDSRSYEQYF. The chain combines TRBV14 with TRBJ2-7; TCRdb designates TRBD2, a call that cannot be tested without DNA. Germline CDR1 reads SGHDN; CDR2 reads FVKESK. CDR3 length: 14 residues.

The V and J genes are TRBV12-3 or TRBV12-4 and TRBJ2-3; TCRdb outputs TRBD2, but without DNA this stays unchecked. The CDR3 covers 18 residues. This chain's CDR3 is CASSPRLTSGRAVDTQYF.

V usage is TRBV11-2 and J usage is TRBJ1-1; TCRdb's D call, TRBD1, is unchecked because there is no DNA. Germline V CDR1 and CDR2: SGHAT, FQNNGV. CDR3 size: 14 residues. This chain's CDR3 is CASSKTGGNTEAFF.

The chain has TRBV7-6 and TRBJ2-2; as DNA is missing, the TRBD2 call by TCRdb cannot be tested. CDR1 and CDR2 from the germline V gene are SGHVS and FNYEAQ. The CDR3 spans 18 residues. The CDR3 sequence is CASSLGVAGTVNTGELFF.

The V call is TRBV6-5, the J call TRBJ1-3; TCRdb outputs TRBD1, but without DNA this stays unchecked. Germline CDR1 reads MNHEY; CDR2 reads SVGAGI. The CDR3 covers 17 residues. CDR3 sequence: CASSYSLRGGLGNTIYF.

The CDR3: CASSLGTSSGNTIYF. V is TRBV11-2 and J is TRBJ1-3; lacking DNA, the TRBD1 call made by TCRdb goes unchecked. The germline V gene has CDR1 SGHAT and CDR2 FQNNGV. The CDR3 is 15 amino acids.

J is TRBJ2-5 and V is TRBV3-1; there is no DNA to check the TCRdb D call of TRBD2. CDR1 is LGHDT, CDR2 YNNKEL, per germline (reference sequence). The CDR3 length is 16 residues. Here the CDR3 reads CASSRTSGARQETQYF.

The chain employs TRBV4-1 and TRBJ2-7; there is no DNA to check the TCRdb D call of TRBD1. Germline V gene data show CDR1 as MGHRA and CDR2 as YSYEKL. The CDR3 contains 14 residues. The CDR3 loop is CASSARQGGYEQYF.

This CDR3 is CATSRGGEQFF. V and J are TRBV24-1 and TRBJ2-1. This CDR3 has 11 amino acids. Germline values: CDR1 KGHDR, CDR2 SFDVKD.

CDR3 protein: CASSLGTGTNEKLFF. The chain combines TRBV7-9 with TRBJ1-4; TCRdb indicates TRBD1, and absent DNA this call remains unverified. Germline V gives CDR1 SEHNR, CDR2 FQNEAQ (reference sequence). CDR3 length equals 15 residues.

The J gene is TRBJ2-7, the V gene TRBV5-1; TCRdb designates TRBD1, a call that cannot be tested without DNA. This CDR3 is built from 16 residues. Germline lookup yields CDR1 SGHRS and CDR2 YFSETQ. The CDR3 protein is CASSLALTGDSYEQYF. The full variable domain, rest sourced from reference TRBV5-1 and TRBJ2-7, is KAGVTQTPRYLIKTRGQQVTLSCSPISGHRSVSWYQQTPGQGLQFLFEYFSETQRNKGNFPGRFSGRQFSNSRSEMNVSTLELGDSALYLCASSLALTGDSYEQYFGPGTRLTVT.

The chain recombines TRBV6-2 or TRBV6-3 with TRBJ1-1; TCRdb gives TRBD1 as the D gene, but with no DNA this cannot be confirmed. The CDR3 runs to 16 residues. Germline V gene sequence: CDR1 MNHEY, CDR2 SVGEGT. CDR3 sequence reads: CASIVGPSDRRYEAFF.

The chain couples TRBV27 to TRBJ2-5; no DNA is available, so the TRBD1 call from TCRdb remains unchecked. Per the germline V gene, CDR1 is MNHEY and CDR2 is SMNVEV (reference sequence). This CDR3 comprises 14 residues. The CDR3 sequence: CAISPGTGQETQYF.

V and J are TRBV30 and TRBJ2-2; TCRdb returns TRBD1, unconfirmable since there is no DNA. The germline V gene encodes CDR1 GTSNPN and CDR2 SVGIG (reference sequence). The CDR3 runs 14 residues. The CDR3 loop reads CAWSVRVQTGELFF.

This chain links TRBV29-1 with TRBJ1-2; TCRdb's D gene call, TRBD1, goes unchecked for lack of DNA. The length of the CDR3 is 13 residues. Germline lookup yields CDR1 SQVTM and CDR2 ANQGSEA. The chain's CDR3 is CSASQGRGYGYTF.